The next 12 T cell receptor beta chains were all read from a single sample in a study of glioma-infiltrating T cells. The iRepertoire nested amplicon-rescue multiplex PCR amplified TCR alpha and beta CDR3s from RNA. TCRdb processed the multiplex PCR reads anew with MiXCR; each CDR3 protein has one entry. The repertoire consists of around 350,000 distinct CDR3 sequences, with less than 50% occurring once and the leading ten covering around 11%. The sample comprised glioma tissue, nonneoplastic brain tissue, or PBMCs (not recorded which). The origin of the receptors is a human donor with low-grade glioma or glioblastoma, undergoing nonglioma brain surgery, or in good health (not recorded which).

This rearrangement joins TRBV19 to TRBJ1-2; the match to TRBD1 covers 8 bases. Germline lookup yields CDR1 LNHDA and CDR2 SQIVND (reference sequence). Trimming removed 6 bases from V and 7 bases from J; junction bases left unmatched: 4. The CDR3 runs 12 residues. The CDR3 DNA reads TGTGCCAGTAGCGACAGGGGTGCTGGCTACACCTTC. Translated: CASSDRGAGYTF.

The chain links TRBV4-1 to TRBJ2-1; 7 bases align to TRBD1. The DNA matches TRBJ2-7 better at its end, which makes the J call doubtful. This CDR3 region has 16 residues. The germline V gene has CDR1 MGHRA and CDR2 YSYEKL. CDR3 in amino acids: CASSRLLGDSSYEQYF. The DNA of the CDR3 is TGCGCCAGCAGCCGACTCCTAGGGGACAGTTCCTACGAGCAGTACTTC.

The V call is TRBV7-9, the J call TRBJ2-3, with 9 positions matching TRBD2. The CDR3 spans 17 residues. V gave up 5 bases and J gave up 1 base; unmatched junction bases: 10. Germline V gene sequence: CDR1 SEHNR, CDR2 FQNEAQ (reference sequence). Here the CDR3 reads CASSPPRGTSRTDTQYF. The DNA for the CDR3 is TGTGCCAGCAGCCCCCCCCGCGGGACTAGCCGCACAGATACGCAGTATTTT.

A few counts support this clonotype. V usage is TRBV7-9 and J usage is TRBJ2-3, with a possible D match to TRBD2 (6 bases). Trimming left V 7 bases short and J 6 bases short, with 11 bases between. This CDR3 comprises 12 residues. Germline lookup yields CDR1 SEHNR and CDR2 FQNEAQ (reference sequence). CDR3 amino acids: CASTRGGDTQYF. Written as DNA, the CDR3 is TGTGCCAGCACCCGAGGAGGGGATACGCAGTATTTT.

This clonotype was seen a handful of times. V and J are TRBV6-1 and TRBJ2-1; D possibly corresponds to TRBD1 (5 bases). V lost 4 bases and J 3 bases, leaving 13 bases between the germline ends. The CDR3 spans 15 residues. Germline CDR1 is MNHNS and CDR2 is SASEGT. CDR3 DNA sequence: TGTGCCAGCAGTGTCACAGGCCCGAACTACAATGAGCAGTTCTTC. Encoded protein: CASSVTGPNYNEQFF.

On this clonotype: A much larger clone lies one base from this, so it may be a read error. The conserved closing phenylalanine or tryptophan is absent in this CDR3, likely reflecting a read error. V gene TRBV28 combines with J gene TRBJ2-1; D is unclear. The CDR3 extends over 14 amino acids. V was cut by 4 bases and J by 5 bases, with 12 bases left in between. Germline CDR1 and CDR2: MDHEN and SYDVKM. CDR3 sequence (DNA): TGTGCCAGCAGTTCCCGACTTAGGGACAATGAGCAGTTCCTC. It is translated as CASSSRLRDNEQFL.

At least ten counts were recorded for this clonotype. The chain couples TRBV27 to TRBJ1-1, with D unresolved. Trimming shortened V by 5 bases and J by 1 base, and 11 bases separated the two germline ends. CDR1 is MNHEY, CDR2 SMNVEV, per germline (reference sequence). This CDR3 spans 14 amino acids. CDR3 coding DNA: TGTGCCAGCAGTACCCTCGTAGGGAACACTGAAGCTTTCTTT. This translates into CASSTLVGNTEAFF.

This clonotype was seen more than once but under ten times. This chain connects TRBV7-2 to TRBJ2-7; D gene ambiguous. The CDR3 loop spans 12 amino acids. The germline gives CDR1 SGHTA, CDR2 FQGNSA. The V gene lost 1 base and the J gene lost 5 bases, with 6 bases spanning the gap. The CDR3 DNA reads TGTGCCAGCAGCTTAGTTCGCCACGAGCAGTACTTC. It codes for CASSLVRHEQYF.

This rearrangement joins TRBV3-1 to TRBJ2-2; D is unclear. CDR1 is LGHDT and CDR2 is YNNKEL in the germline V gene (reference sequence). This CDR3 region has 13 residues. Trimming removed 6 bases from V and 3 bases from J, with 8 bases in between. The DNA of the CDR3 is TGTGCCAGCAGTCACCAACACACCGGGGAGCTGTTTTTT. Residues: CASSHQHTGELFF.

This clonotype was found once. The chain combines TRBV9 with TRBJ2-7; D not certain. Germline V gene lookup returns CDR1 SGDLS and CDR2 YYNGEE. V was clipped by 2 bases and J by 0 bases, with 6 bases between them. The CDR3 contains 13 residues. The CDR3 here is CASSVDYSYEQYF. The CDR3 region has the DNA TGTGCCAGCAGCGTCGATTACTCCTACGAGCAGTACTTC.

The chain carries TRBV7-9 and TRBJ1-2; 10 positions match TRBD1. This CDR3 is 17 amino acids long. The J segment lost 2 bases and the V segment lost 5 bases, leaving 11 bases of the junction unmatched. Germline CDR1 reads SEHNR; CDR2 reads FQNEAQ (reference sequence). The CDR3 loop reads CASSPRLTGGWNYGYTF. CDR3 coding DNA: TGTGCCAGCAGCCCGCGACTGACAGGGGGCTGGAACTATGGCTACACCTTC. The variable domain in full, with the rest retrieved from reference TRBV7-9 and TRBJ1-2, is DTGVSQNPRHKITKRGQNVTFRCDPISEHNRLYWYRQTLGQGPEFLTYFQNEAQLEKSRLLSDRFSAERPKGSFSTLEIQRTEQGDSAMYLCASSPRLTGGWNYGYTFGSGTRLTVV.

This clonotype was detected only a few times. The chain uses TRBV20-1 and TRBJ2-1; 9 nucleotides line up with TRBD2. This CDR3 region has 15 residues. The V gene's germline CDR1 is DFQATT and CDR2 SNEGSKA (reference sequence). Trimming at V came to 3 bases and at J to 6 bases, leaving 9 bases not matched to a gene. The CDR3 spells CSASLDLAGANEQFF. The CDR3 nucleotides read TGCAGTGCTAGTCTTGATTTAGCGGGAGCCAATGAGCAGTTCTTC.